In its sample, the clone carrying this T cell receptor beta chain was seen many times. This record comes from a study of T cells in Graves' hyperthyroidism and ophthalmopathy. TCR beta CDR3 sequences were amplified from RNA transcripts. The TCR CDR3 first-round RT-PCR relied on the HTBI primer set. TCRdb used MiXCR to reprocess the multiplex PCR reads, holding one entry per CDR3 protein. The sample includes more than 150,000 distinct CDR3 sequences, approximately 17% of them seen just once. The clonotype originates from a woman between 45 and 65 years old with Graves' hyperthyroidism. The sequenced sample was blood.

CDR3 bases: TGTGCCAGCAGCCCTCTCTGGTGGAACACTGAAGCTTTCTTT. This codes for CASSPLWWNTEAFF. The chain is built from TRBV7-2 and TRBJ1-1; D gene ambiguous. Between the trimmed V and J ends, which lost 5 bases and 1 base, there was a span of 11 bases. This CDR3 is 14 amino acids long. Germline V lookup: CDR1 SGHTA, CDR2 FQGNSA. The full variable domain, rest sourced from reference TRBV7-2 and TRBJ1-1, is GAGVSQSPSNKVTEKGKDVELRCDPISGHTALYWYRQSLGQGLEFLIYFQGNSAPDKSGLPSDRFSAERTGGSVSTLTIQRTQQEDSAVYLCASSPLWWNTEAFFGQGTRLTVV.